This entry describes one T cell receptor (beta chain). What it binds is unknown. Germline-derived CDR1 and CDR2 are SGHVS and FQNEAQ. The CDR3 consists of 14 residues. J was trimmed by 4 bases and V by 5 bases; bases with no gene match: 6. Researchers ran the PCR with 60 Vbeta and 13 Jbeta primers. Generated by immunoSEQ multiplex PCR, the TCRdb table keeps only in-frame clones and is missing some. The data show 190,000 or so clones, over 65% seen once. The data were obtained in a study of cytomegalovirus exposure and HLA in healthy donors. Points from the study as a whole: A prior analysis recorded that most TCR beta V segments were productive about 87% or about 30% of the time. The authors enumerated some 170 TCR beta chains as linked to cytomegalovirus.

The sequence was obtained from a boy aged 2-15 years in good health and CMV-seronegative. The sequenced material came from PBMCs. The chain couples TRBV7-8 to TRBJ2-5; 8 bases match TRBD2. The CDR3 is CASSPQTSAETQYF. The CDR3 coding sequence is TGTGCCAGCAGCCCCCAGACTAGCGCAGAGACCCAGTACTTC.